This T cell receptor (beta chain) was sequenced in a study of radiotherapy plus CTLA-4 blockade in lung cancer. Method: immunoSEQ multiplex PCR; TCRdb's copy keeps in-frame clones and lacks some. Counted here are 95,000 to 150,000 clones, about nine tenths occurring once; the ten biggest clones make up just under 7%. The CDR3 contains 14 residues. The germline V gene encodes CDR1 SGHRS and CDR2 YFSETQ. V shed 7 bases and J 4 bases; nucleotides not matched to a gene: 9. The gene calls are TRBV5-1 and TRBJ2-5; TRBD2 agrees at 8 bases. The sequencing here drew on peripheral blood, taken from a patient treated with radiotherapy plus ipilimumab. The sequence was collected from a human donor with non-small cell lung cancer that progressed on radiotherapy plus ipilimumab. Written as DNA, the CDR3 is TGCGCCAGCCACCCCCTCGCGGGAGGAGAGACCCAGTACTTC. The encoded protein is CASHPLAGGETQYF.